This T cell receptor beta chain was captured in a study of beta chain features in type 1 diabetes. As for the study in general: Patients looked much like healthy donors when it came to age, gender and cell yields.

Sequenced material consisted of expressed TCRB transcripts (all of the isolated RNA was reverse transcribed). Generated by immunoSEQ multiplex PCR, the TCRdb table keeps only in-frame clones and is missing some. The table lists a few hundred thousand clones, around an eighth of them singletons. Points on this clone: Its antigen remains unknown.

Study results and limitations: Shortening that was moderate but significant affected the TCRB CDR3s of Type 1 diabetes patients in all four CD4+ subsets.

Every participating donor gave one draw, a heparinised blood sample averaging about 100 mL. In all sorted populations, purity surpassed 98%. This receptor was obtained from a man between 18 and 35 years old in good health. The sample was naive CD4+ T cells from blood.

CDR3: CSVGRRESETQYF. The CDR3 DNA reads as TGCAGCGTTGGACGCAGGGAATCGGAGACCCAGTACTTC. The J gene is TRBJ2-5, the V gene TRBV29-1; D is possibly TRBD1 (5 bases). CDR3 length equals 13 residues. CDR1 SQVTM and CDR2 ANQGSEA come from the germline V gene. V lost 4 bases and J lost 5, with 14 bases in between.